Detailed here is one T cell receptor (beta chain). The data belong to a study of blood T cell repertoires in COVID-19. The CDR3 contains 16 residues. CDR1 SNHLY and CDR2 FYNNEI come from the germline V gene. J lost 0 bases, V lost 0 bases, and 1 base had no gene match. Original processing methods: Scientists estimated how many nucleated cells there were by amplifying reference gene primers. Measured with immunoSEQ multiplex PCR; TCRdb has only the in-frame clones, and not every one. That table supplies the V and J calls and clone size; D and trimming were determined from the DNA. The sample includes about 88,000 clones, roughly nine tenths of them seen just once.

This receptor was taken from a human donor with active COVID-19. The donor label of this sample is uncertain. Input material: peripheral blood. The V call is TRBV2, the J call TRBJ2-7, with 11 bases that match TRBD1. As DNA, the CDR3 is TGTGCCAGCAGTGAAGCGGGACAGGGGGACTCCTACGAGCAGTACTTC. Encoded protein: CASSEAGQGDSYEQYF.